This T cell receptor (beta chain) was profiled in a study of somatic mutations in cytotoxic T cells in rheumatoid arthritis. General observations from the study: There was no knowledge of the antigen targets of the expanded CD8+ clones.

Worth noting for this clone: Its target is unknown.

Generated by immunoSEQ multiplex PCR, the TCRdb table keeps only in-frame clones and is missing some. The sample yields 15,000 to 20,000 clones, approximately 69% seen once. Sequencing was carried out using CD8+ T cells sorted from blood. This clonotype originated in a man in his sixties in good health.

CDR3 sequence reads: CASSITANTEAFF. CDR3 DNA sequence: TGTGCCAGTAGTATCACAGCTAACACTGAAGCTTTCTTT. The V and J genes are TRBV19 and TRBJ1-1, with unresolved D. Trimming cost V 3 bases and J 2 bases, with 7 bases left between them. The germline V gene encodes CDR1 LNHDA and CDR2 SQIVND (reference sequence). This CDR3 has 13 amino acids. Together with reference TRBV19 and TRBJ1-1, the CDR3 gives the full variable domain: DGGITQSPKYLFRKEGQNVTLSCEQNLNHDAMYWYRQDPGQGLRLIYYSQIVNDFQKGDIAEGYSVSREKKESFPLTVTSAQKNPTAFYLCASSITANTEAFFGQGTRLTVV.